Included here is one T cell receptor (beta chain) sequence, with context. The sample comes from a study of blood T cell repertoires in COVID-19. Study background: Some COVID-19 samples were acute and others convalescent; all came from the United States, Italy and Spain. T cells, B-cell-depleted T cells, or PBMCs supplied cDNA or gDNA.

V lost 9 bases, J lost 1 base, and 9 bases stayed unmatched. This CDR3 spans 17 amino acids. Looked up from germline, CDR1 is LNHDA and CDR2 is SQIVND (reference sequence). Original processing methods: Using reference gene primer amplification, nucleated cell counts were estimated. Some clones are missing from TCRdb's copy, which holds only in-frame ones; the method was immunoSEQ multiplex PCR. Clonal size and the V and J genes are those of that table, whereas D and trimming came from the DNA. The data contain 220,000 or so clones, approximately 86% of them singletons. Seattle patients were enrolled during active infection and followed longitudinally.

Sequenced material: peripheral blood. This TCR was recovered from a woman in her forties or fifties with COVID-19, enrolled during active disease. The chain uses TRBV19 and TRBJ1-4, with TRBD1 matching over 12 bases. This chain's CDR3 is CASRDRGRGKTNEKLFF. The CDR3, as DNA: TGTGCCAGCCGGGACAGGGGGCGCGGAAAAACTAATGAAAAACTGTTTTTT.